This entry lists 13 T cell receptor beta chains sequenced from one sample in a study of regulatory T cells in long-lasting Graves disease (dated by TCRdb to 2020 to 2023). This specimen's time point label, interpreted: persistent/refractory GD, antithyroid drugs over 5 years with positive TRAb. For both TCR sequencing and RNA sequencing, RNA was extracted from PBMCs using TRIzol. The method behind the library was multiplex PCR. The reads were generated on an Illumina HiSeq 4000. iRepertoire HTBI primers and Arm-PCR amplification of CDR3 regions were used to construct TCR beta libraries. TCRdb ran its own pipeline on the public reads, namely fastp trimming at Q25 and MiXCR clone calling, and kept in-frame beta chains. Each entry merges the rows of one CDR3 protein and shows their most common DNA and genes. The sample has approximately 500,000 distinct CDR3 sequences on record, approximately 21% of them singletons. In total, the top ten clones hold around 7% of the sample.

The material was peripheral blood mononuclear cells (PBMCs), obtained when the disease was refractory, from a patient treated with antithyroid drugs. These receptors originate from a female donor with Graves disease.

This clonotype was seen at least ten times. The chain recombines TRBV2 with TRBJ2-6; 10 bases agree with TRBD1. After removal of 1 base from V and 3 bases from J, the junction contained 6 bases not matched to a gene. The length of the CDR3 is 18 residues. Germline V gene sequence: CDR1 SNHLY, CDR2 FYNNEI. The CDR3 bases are TGTGCCAGCAGTGAAGTGGGACAGGGGTTTCGTGGGGCCAACGTCCTGACTTTC. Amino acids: CASSEVGQGFRGANVLTF.

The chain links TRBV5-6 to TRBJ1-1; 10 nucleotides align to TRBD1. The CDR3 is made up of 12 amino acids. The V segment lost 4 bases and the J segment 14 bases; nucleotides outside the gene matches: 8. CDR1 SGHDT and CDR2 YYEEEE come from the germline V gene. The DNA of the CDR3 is TGTGCCAGCAGCGGGCCGGGACAGGGGATGTTCTTT. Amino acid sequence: CASSGPGQGMFF.

The CDR3 DNA reads TGCAGTGCGCCCAGGGGGGATGGCTACACCTTC. Translating it yields CSAPRGDGYTF. The chain combines TRBV20-1 with TRBJ1-2; 7 bases line up with TRBD1. From germline, CDR1 is DFQATT and CDR2 SNEGSKA (reference sequence). J lost 6 bases, V lost 6 bases, and 4 bases had no gene match. This CDR3 is built from 11 residues.

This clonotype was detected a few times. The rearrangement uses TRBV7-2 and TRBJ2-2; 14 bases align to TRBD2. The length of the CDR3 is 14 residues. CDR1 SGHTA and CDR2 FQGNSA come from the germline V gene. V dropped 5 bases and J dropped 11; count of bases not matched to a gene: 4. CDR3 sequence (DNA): TGTGCCAGCAGCCCAGGGACTAGCGGGGGAGAGCTGTTTTTT. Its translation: CASSPGTSGGELFF.

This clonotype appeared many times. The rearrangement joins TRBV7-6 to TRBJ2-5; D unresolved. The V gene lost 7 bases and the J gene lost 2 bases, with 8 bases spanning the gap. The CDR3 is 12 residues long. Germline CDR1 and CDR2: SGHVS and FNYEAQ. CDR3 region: CASKGSQETQYF. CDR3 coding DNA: TGTGCCAGCAAGGGCAGTCAAGAGACCCAGTACTTC.

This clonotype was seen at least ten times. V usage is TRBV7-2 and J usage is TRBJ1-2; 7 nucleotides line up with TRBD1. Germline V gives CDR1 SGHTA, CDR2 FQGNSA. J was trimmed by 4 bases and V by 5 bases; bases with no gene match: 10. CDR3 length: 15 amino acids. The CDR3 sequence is CASSPRGQSVYGYTF. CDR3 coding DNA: TGTGCCAGCAGCCCGAGGGGACAGTCGGTCTATGGCTACACCTTC.

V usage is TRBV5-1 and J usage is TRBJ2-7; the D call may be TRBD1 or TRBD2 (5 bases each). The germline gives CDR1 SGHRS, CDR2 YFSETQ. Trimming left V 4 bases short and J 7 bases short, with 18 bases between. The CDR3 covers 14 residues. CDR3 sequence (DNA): TGCGCCAGCAGCCCCCAGGGCGGGCTAGGTGAGCAGTACTTC. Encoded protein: CASSPQGGLGEQYF.

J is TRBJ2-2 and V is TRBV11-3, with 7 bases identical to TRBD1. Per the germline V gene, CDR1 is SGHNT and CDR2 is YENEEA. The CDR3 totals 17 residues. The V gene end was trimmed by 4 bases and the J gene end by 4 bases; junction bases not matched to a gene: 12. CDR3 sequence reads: CASSSPPGQRSTGELFF. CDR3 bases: TGTGCCAGCAGCTCCCCGCCGGGACAGAGAAGCACCGGGGAGCTGTTTTTT.

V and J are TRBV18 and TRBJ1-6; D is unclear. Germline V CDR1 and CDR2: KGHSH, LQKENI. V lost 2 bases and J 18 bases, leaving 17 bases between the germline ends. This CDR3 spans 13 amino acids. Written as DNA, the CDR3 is TGTGCCAGCTCACCAACTGCTCTTCAGGCCCCCCACTTT. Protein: CASSPTALQAPHF.

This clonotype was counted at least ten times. The CDR3 protein is CASKPGQGVGKSPLHF. CDR3 sequence (DNA): TGTGCCAGCAAACCGGGCCAAGGTGTGGGAAAATCACCCCTCCACTTT. The V and J genes are TRBV6-2 or TRBV6-3 and TRBJ1-6; D gene ambiguous. The V end lost 7 bases, the J end lost 10 bases, and 23 bases lay between the germline ends. CDR3 length: 16 amino acids. Germline CDR1 reads MNHEY; CDR2 reads SVGEGT.

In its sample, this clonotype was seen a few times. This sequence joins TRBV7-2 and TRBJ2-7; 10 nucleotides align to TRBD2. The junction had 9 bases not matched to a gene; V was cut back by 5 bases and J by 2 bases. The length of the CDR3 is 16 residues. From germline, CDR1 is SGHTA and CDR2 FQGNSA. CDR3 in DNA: TGTGCCAGCAGCATCCCTCCTAGCGGGGGCCCCTACGAGCAGTACTTC. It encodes CASSIPPSGGPYEQYF.

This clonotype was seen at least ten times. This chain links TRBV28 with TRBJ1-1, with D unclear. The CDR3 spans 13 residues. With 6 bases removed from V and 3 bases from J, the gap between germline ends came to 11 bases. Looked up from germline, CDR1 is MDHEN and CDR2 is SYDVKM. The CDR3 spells CASRLSRYTEAFF. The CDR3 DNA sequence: TGTGCCAGCAGGCTTAGCAGATACACTGAAGCTTTCTTT.

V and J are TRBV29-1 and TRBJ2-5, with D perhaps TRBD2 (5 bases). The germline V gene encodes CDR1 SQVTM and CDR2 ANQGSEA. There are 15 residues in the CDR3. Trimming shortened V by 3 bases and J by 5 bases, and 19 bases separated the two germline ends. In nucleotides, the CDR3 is TGCAGCGTTGAGCGGCCGGACTGGAGAATGGAGACCCAGTACTTC. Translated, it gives CSVERPDWRMETQYF.